A single sample is the source of the 26 T cell receptor beta chains below, sequenced in a study of cytomegalovirus exposure and HLA in healthy donors. It was with 60 Vbeta and 13 Jbeta primers that the PCR ran. Libraries were prepared by immunoSEQ multiplex PCR; TCRdb keeps only in-frame clonotypes and omits some of them. The sample records around 130,000 clones, about 9.4% being singletons. Input material: PBMCs. These receptors were taken from a woman aged 40 to 50 in good health and CMV-seropositive.

This clone was detected only a few times. The J gene is TRBJ2-2, the V gene TRBV11-3, with 8 bases lining up with TRBD1. The CDR3 has 15 amino acids. Germline-derived CDR1 and CDR2 are SGHNT and YENEEA. J was trimmed by 2 bases and V by 8 bases; bases with no gene match: 7. CDR3 DNA sequence: TGTGCCAGCGGGTCAGGGGGCTCCAACACCGGGGAGCTGTTTTTT. Amino acids: CASGSGGSNTGELFF.

The CDR3 DNA follows: TGTGCCAGCAGTGAAGGAGACAATGAGCAGTTCTTC. Residues: CASSEGDNEQFF. The chain has TRBV6-1 and TRBJ2-1, with unresolved D. The CDR3 loop spans 12 amino acids. Germline CDR1 MNHNS, CDR2 SASEGT. V was trimmed by 1 base and J by 5 bases, leaving 3 bases between them.

This chain connects TRBV15 to TRBJ2-2; possibly TRBD1 for D (5 bases). Germline V CDR1 and CDR2: LNHNV, YYDKDF (reference sequence). V lost 0 bases to trimming and J lost 7 bases, with 6 bases between them. CDR3 length equals 13 residues. CDR3 bases: TGTGCCACCAGCAGAGAAAGGGGCGGGGAGCTGTTTTTT. It codes for CATSRERGGELFF.

This chain connects TRBV5-1 to TRBJ2-7, with TRBD1 identical over 7 bases. J lost 4 bases, V lost 0 bases, and 4 bases had no gene match. CDR1 is SGHRS, CDR2 YFSETQ, per germline. The CDR3 loop spans 14 amino acids. This CDR3 is CASSLGGTDYEQYF. The CDR3, as DNA: TGCGCCAGCAGCTTGGGAGGGACAGATTACGAGCAGTACTTC. The full variable domain, with the rest looked up from reference TRBV5-1 and TRBJ2-7, is KAGVTQTPRYLIKTRGQQVTLSCSPISGHRSVSWYQQTPGQGLQFLFEYFSETQRNKGNFPGRFSGRQFSNSRSEMNVSTLELGDSALYLCASSLGGTDYEQYFGPGTRLTVT.

This clone was counted only a few times. The V call is TRBV20-1, the J call TRBJ1-1; 10 positions match TRBD1. The CDR3 is 11 residues long. V gave up 5 bases and J gave up 10 bases; unmatched junction bases: 4. The germline gives CDR1 DFQATT, CDR2 SNEGSKA (reference sequence). In DNA, the CDR3 is TGCAGTGCTCACGACAGGGGGCGAGCTTTCTTT. It codes for CSAHDRGRAFF.

This clone was recorded a few times. The CDR3 DNA sequence: TGCGCCAGCAAGAGGACAGGGGGTGAGACCGGGGAGCTGTTTTTT. Translated: CASKRTGGETGELFF. This chain uses TRBV5-1 with TRBJ2-2; 10 bases map to TRBD1. The CDR3 contains 15 residues. Trimming at V came to 6 bases and at J to 5 bases, leaving 7 bases not matched to a gene. CDR1 and CDR2 from the germline V gene are SGHRS and YFSETQ.

The rearrangement joins TRBV7-2 to TRBJ2-1; 7 nucleotides agree with TRBD2. The CDR3 consists of 15 residues. CDR1 is SGHTA and CDR2 is FQGNSA in the germline V gene. V was clipped by 5 bases and J by 1 base; unmatched bases: 5. CDR3 DNA: TGTGCCAGCAGCGGCGGGGGTCCGTCCTACAATGAGCAGTTCTTC. Encoded protein: CASSGGGPSYNEQFF.

A few counts support this clone. The chain recombines TRBV12-1 with TRBJ1-3; TRBD1 is the table's D call and was not checked against the DNA. TRBV12-1 constitutes a pseudogene. This CDR3 has 18 residues. The CDR3 DNA is TGTGCCAGCAGCTTTATTACAGGGAGTAATTACTCTGGAAACACCATATATTTT. Its protein is CASSFITGSNYSGNTIYF.

This chain links TRBV28 with TRBJ2-1; 8 nucleotides line up with TRBD2. In germline, CDR1 is MDHEN, CDR2 SYDVKM. The CDR3 has 16 residues. Germline trimming cut 6 bases from V and 3 bases from J; bases unmatched to any gene: 10. CDR3 DNA sequence: TGTGCCAGCAGATTTATAGCGGGAACTGTCTACAATGAGCAGTTCTTC. Residues: CASRFIAGTVYNEQFF.

The chain employs TRBV14 and TRBJ1-1; weak D call: TRBD1 (6 bases). CDR3 length: 14 amino acids. Germline lookup yields CDR1 SGHDN and CDR2 FVKESK. Trimming removed 3 bases from V and 3 bases from J, with 11 bases in between. CDR3 nucleotide sequence: TGTGCCAGCAGCCATTACAGGGCGGACACTGAAGCTTTCTTT. It is translated as CASSHYRADTEAFF.

The chain recombines TRBV19 with TRBJ1-2; D uncertain. This CDR3 region has 14 residues. Germline V lookup: CDR1 LNHDA, CDR2 SQIVND (reference sequence). V was pared by 3 bases and J by 4 bases, with 12 bases between. The CDR3 reads CASSISFGAYGYTF. The CDR3 bases are TGTGCCAGTAGTATTTCGTTCGGAGCCTATGGCTACACCTTC.

This clone turned up a few times. The V gene is TRBV5-1, the J gene TRBJ2-7; 7 bases fit TRBD1. This CDR3 has 16 residues. The germline gives CDR1 SGHRS, CDR2 YFSETQ. Losses at the gene ends were 0 bases for V and 2 bases for J; bases not matched to a gene: 8. The CDR3 DNA reads as TGCGCCAGCAGCTTGGCCGTACGAGGGGGCGCCTACGAGCAGTACTTC. Translation: CASSLAVRGGAYEQYF.

In this sample, this clone turned up a few times. The CDR3 spells CASSGRTGISPLHF. The DNA of the CDR3 is TGTGCCAGCAGCGGAAGGACAGGGATTTCACCCCTCCACTTT. The gene calls are TRBV5-4 and TRBJ1-6, with 8 bases fitting TRBD1. CDR3 length: 14 amino acids. The V and J ends lost 4 bases and 9 bases, in that order; junction bases with no gene match: 6. From germline, CDR1 is SGHNT and CDR2 YYREEE (reference sequence).

This clone was observed a few times. The chain employs TRBV7-9 and TRBJ1-1, with a tentative D call TRBD1 (5 bases). The V and J ends lost 4 bases and 5 bases respectively, with 11 bases between them. The germline V gene has CDR1 SEHNR and CDR2 FQNEAQ (reference sequence). The CDR3 length is 13 residues. As DNA, the CDR3 is TGTGCCAGCAGCTCCCTCCAGGGTACTGAAGCTTTCTTT. It encodes CASSSLQGTEAFF.

The J gene is TRBJ2-7, the V gene TRBV7-8; D might be TRBD2 (5 bases). Germline V gene sequence: CDR1 SGHVS, CDR2 FQNEAQ. The CDR3 runs 15 residues. V lost 2 bases, J lost 9 bases, and 20 bases lay in between. CDR3 sequence (DNA): TGTGCCAGCAGCTTACCGCTGGCCACTACCGAGGGGCAGTACTTC. Its translation: CASSLPLATTEGQYF.

This clone was seen a few times. The chain uses TRBV19 and TRBJ1-1; a possible D gene is TRBD1 (5 bases). This CDR3 comprises 13 residues. Trimming took 2 bases from V and 4 from J, leaving 8 bases between them. Germline values: CDR1 LNHDA, CDR2 SQIVND (reference sequence). In nucleotides, the CDR3 is TGTGCCAGTAGTATAAGGGGCCCCACTGAAGCTTTCTTT. Its translation is CASSIRGPTEAFF. The entire variable domain, with the rest obtained from reference TRBV19 and TRBJ1-1, is as follows: DGGITQSPKYLFRKEGQNVTLSCEQNLNHDAMYWYRQDPGQGLRLIYYSQIVNDFQKGDIAEGYSVSREKKESFPLTVTSAQKNPTAFYLCASSIRGPTEAFFGQGTRLTVV.

This clone was recorded a few times. The rearrangement joins TRBV7-9 to TRBJ1-1; no reliable D call. The germline V and J ends were trimmed by 9 bases and 0 bases, with 11 bases remaining between them. The CDR3 totals 13 residues. Germline CDR1 SEHNR, CDR2 FQNEAQ (reference sequence). CDR3 amino acids: CASLEALNTEAFF. CDR3 bases: TGTGCCAGTTTAGAGGCACTGAACACTGAAGCTTTCTTT.

There are a few counts of this clone. This chain uses TRBV2 with TRBJ2-7, with 9 bases aligning to TRBD1. Germline CDR1 SNHLY, CDR2 FYNNEI. This CDR3 contains 14 residues. J gave up 7 bases and V 5 bases, and 9 bases lay outside the gene matches. The CDR3 region is CASSFTGGEGEQYF. CDR3 nucleotide sequence: TGTGCCAGCAGTTTCACAGGGGGCGAGGGGGAGCAGTACTTC.

This clone appeared a few times. The chain links TRBV27 to TRBJ2-7, with 7 bases that match TRBD1. CDR3 size: 14 residues. After removal of 3 bases from V and 6 bases from J, the junction contained 8 bases not matched to a gene. Germline CDR1 and CDR2: MNHEY and SMNVEV (reference sequence). The CDR3 region is CASSLQTGDLEQYF. The CDR3 DNA reads TGTGCCAGCAGTTTGCAAACAGGGGATCTCGAGCAGTACTTC.

The V gene is TRBV7-2, the J gene TRBJ1-1, with 7 bases that match TRBD1. Germline-derived CDR1 and CDR2 are SGHTA and FQGNSA. J lost 11 bases, V lost 5 bases, and 11 bases had no gene match. CDR3 length: 13 residues. CDR3 sequence: CASSRGGQVSAFF. The CDR3 DNA is TGTGCCAGCAGCCGGGGAGGACAGGTGTCGGCTTTCTTT.

The sample holds a few counts of this clone. V and J are TRBV6-1 and TRBJ1-2, with unresolved D. The CDR3 totals 13 residues. Trimming removed 3 bases from V and 8 bases from J, with 13 bases in between. Germline V CDR1 and CDR2: MNHNS, SASEGT. The CDR3 bases are TGTGCCAGCAGTGATACGCAGACGAGGGGCTACACCTTC. The encoded protein is CASSDTQTRGYTF.

The rearrangement joins TRBV2 to TRBJ2-5; D is unclear. Germline-derived CDR1 and CDR2 are SNHLY and FYNNEI. The CDR3 extends over 12 amino acids. The germline V and J ends were trimmed by 5 bases and 4 bases, with 8 bases remaining between them. CDR3 DNA sequence: TGTGCCAGCAGTCCGGTTAGAGAGACCCAGTACTTC. Its translation: CASSPVRETQYF.

The chain combines TRBV11-1 with TRBJ2-2, with a weak D call TRBD1 (5 bases). V lost 1 base, J lost 2 bases, and 11 bases lay in between. Germline CDR1 reads SGHAT; CDR2 reads FQDESV (reference sequence). CDR3 length: 16 residues. DNA for the CDR3: TGTGCCAGCAGCTTAGTAGGCGACAGAAACACCGGGGAGCTGTTTTTT. Its protein product is CASSLVGDRNTGELFF.

V and J are TRBV6-1 and TRBJ2-1; no reliable D call. Germline loops: CDR1 MNHNS, CDR2 SASEGT. V was cut by 8 bases and J by 3 bases, with 5 bases left in between. The CDR3 spans 11 residues. Here the CDR3 reads CASSRYNEQFF. CDR3 in DNA: TGTGCCAGCTCGCGCTACAATGAGCAGTTCTTC.

The V and J genes are TRBV29-1 and TRBJ2-7; D is ambiguous. The ends were cut back, 0 bases at V and 0 bases at J, with 9 bases in the middle. This CDR3 region has 14 residues. Germline loops: CDR1 SQVTM, CDR2 ANQGSEA. The CDR3 protein is CSVEDHPDSYEQYF. DNA of the CDR3: TGCAGCGTTGAAGATCATCCAGACTCCTACGAGCAGTACTTC.

This clone was picked up a small number of times. The chain couples TRBV19 to TRBJ1-2; D gene ambiguous. The CDR3 runs 13 residues. Germline CDR1 reads LNHDA; CDR2 reads SQIVND (reference sequence). Deletions cut 7 bases from V and 1 base from J, with 10 bases between. Here the CDR3 reads CASIGRDNYGYTF. CDR3 DNA sequence: TGTGCCAGTATAGGCCGGGATAACTATGGCTACACCTTC.